There are many counts of the clone carrying this T cell receptor (beta chain). Amplification of TCR beta CDR3 regions was performed using RNA transcripts as template. First-round RT-PCR targeting the TCR CDR3 was performed with the HTBI primer set. Using its own MiXCR run on the multiplex PCR reads, TCRdb lists one record per CDR3 protein. The sample holds nearly 600,000 distinct CDR3 sequences, 14% seen once. This sample is drawn from a study of T cells in Graves' hyperthyroidism and ophthalmopathy. Sample: blood. The TCR comes from a woman aged 18-35 years with Graves' ophthalmopathy.

In DNA form, the CDR3 reads TGTGCCAGCAGTATCGGACTATATTACGAGCAGTACTTC. It is translated as CASSIGLYYEQYF. The chain recombines TRBV28 with TRBJ2-7; weak D call: TRBD2 (6 bases). This CDR3 has 13 amino acids. V was clipped by 5 bases and J by 4 bases, with 12 bases between them. Per germline, CDR1 MDHEN and CDR2 SYDVKM.